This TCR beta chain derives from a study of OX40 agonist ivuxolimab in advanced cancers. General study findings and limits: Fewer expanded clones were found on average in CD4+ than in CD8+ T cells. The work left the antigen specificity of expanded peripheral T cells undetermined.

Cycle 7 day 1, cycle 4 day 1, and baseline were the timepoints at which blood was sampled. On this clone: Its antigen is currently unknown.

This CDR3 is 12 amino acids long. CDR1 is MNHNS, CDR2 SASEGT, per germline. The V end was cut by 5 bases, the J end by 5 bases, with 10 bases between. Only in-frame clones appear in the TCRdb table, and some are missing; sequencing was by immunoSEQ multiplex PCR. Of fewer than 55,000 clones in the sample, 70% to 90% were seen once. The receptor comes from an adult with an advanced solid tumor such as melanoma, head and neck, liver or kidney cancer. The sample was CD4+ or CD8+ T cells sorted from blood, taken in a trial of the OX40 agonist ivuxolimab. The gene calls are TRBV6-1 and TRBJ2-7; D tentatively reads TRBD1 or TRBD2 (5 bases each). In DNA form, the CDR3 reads TGTGCCAGCAGTCCGGGGCCGGACGAGCAGTACTTC. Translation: CASSPGPDEQYF.